This passage covers 31 T cell receptor beta chains from one sample sequenced in a study of CD8 T cells in Susac syndrome. It was with random hexamers that roughly 0.45 to 1 ug RNA was reverse transcribed. TCRdb itself ran the immunoSEQ multiplex PCR reads through MiXCR, one entry per CDR3 protein. The top ten hold roughly 0.17% of the sample, which has about 300,000 distinct CDR3 sequences, about 91% seen once. The specimen sequenced was CD8+ T cells from PBMCs. Receptor source: a human donor with multiple sclerosis.

This clonotype was observed a single time. The chain joins TRBV6-1 to TRBJ2-1, with 11 bases identical to TRBD2. The CDR3 contains 17 residues. Per germline, CDR1 MNHNS and CDR2 SASEGT. The junction had 12 bases not matched to a gene; V was cut back by 5 bases and J by 6 bases. The CDR3 sequence: CASSLSISGRGINEQFF. CDR3 DNA sequence: TGTGCCAGCAGTCTTTCTATTAGCGGGAGGGGAATCAATGAGCAGTTCTTC.

The chain uses TRBV12-3 or TRBV12-4 and TRBJ2-1, with 9 bases fitting TRBD1. The CDR3 covers 14 residues. Unmatched junction bases numbered 9, after V lost 5 bases and J lost 10 bases. The CDR3 DNA reads TGTGCCAGCAGTACTTACAGGGGGCATAGGGAGCAGTTCTTC. This translates into CASSTYRGHREQFF.

This sequence joins TRBV5-5 and TRBJ1-2; D not resolved. CDR1 and CDR2 (germline): SGHKS, YYEKEE (reference sequence). The CDR3 spans 14 residues. V was clipped by 0 bases and J by 7 bases, with 13 bases between them. The CDR3 is CASSLGSGPAGYTF. The CDR3 DNA reads TGTGCCAGCAGCTTGGGCAGTGGACCGGCTGGCTACACCTTC.

The genes are TRBV6-2 or TRBV6-3 and TRBJ2-1; D possibly corresponds to TRBD2 (5 bases). Germline assignment: CDR1 MNHEY and CDR2 SVGEGT. The CDR3 has 13 amino acids. V was shortened by 3 bases and J by 6 bases, with 9 bases between the two germline ends. The CDR3 DNA follows: TGTGCCAGCAGTTATACCAGCGGCAATGAGCAGTTCTTC. Protein product: CASSYTSGNEQFF.

The chain uses TRBV2 and TRBJ1-5; TRBD1 is a possible D gene (5 bases). Germline V lookup: CDR1 SNHLY, CDR2 FYNNEI. Between the trimmed V and J ends, which lost 5 bases and 4 bases, there was a span of 12 bases. The CDR3 length is 14 residues. The CDR3 sequence: CASSRGGNNQPQHF. The CDR3 DNA follows: TGTGCCAGCAGTCGGGGGGGTAATAATCAGCCCCAGCATTTT.

This chain joins TRBV27 and TRBJ2-5, with TRBD2 matching over 10 bases. CDR3 length equals 14 residues. Germline loops: CDR1 MNHEY, CDR2 SMNVEV (reference sequence). V dropped 4 bases and J dropped 5; count of bases not matched to a gene: 4. This CDR3 reads CASSSLTSGETQYF. CDR3 nucleotides: TGTGCCAGCAGTTCCCTGACTAGCGGGGAGACCCAGTACTTC.

Only one count was recorded for this clonotype. The CDR3 is CASSSQGKETQYF. The CDR3 coding sequence is TGTGCCAGCAGCTCACAGGGAAAGGAGACCCAGTACTTC. The chain uses TRBV7-9 and TRBJ2-5; D may be TRBD1 (6 bases). Germline CDR1 SEHNR, CDR2 FQNEAQ (reference sequence). V shed 4 bases and J shed 5 bases, with 11 bases lying between them. The CDR3 extends over 13 amino acids.

The chain joins TRBV7-2 to TRBJ2-5, with 8 bases aligning to TRBD1. Germline CDR1 SGHTA, CDR2 FQGNSA. The CDR3 runs to 15 residues. Germline trimming cut 4 bases from V and 4 bases from J; bases unmatched to any gene: 8. The CDR3 coding sequence is TGTGCCAGCAGCTCGTCCCCAGGGACAGGAGAGACCCAGTACTTC. This gives the protein CASSSSPGTGETQYF.

Only one count was recorded for this clonotype. The chain uses TRBV7-9 and TRBJ1-5, with D perhaps matching TRBD1 (5 bases). This CDR3 region has 14 residues. Deletions cut 1 base from V and 5 bases from J, with 9 bases between. The V gene's germline CDR1 is SEHNR and CDR2 FQNEAQ (reference sequence). The CDR3 is CASSLDLGHQPQHF. The CDR3 nucleotides are TGTGCCAGCAGCTTAGACCTGGGGCATCAGCCCCAGCATTTT.

This clonotype was recorded only once. The DNA for the CDR3 is TGTGCCAGCAGCGGGGCGGGAACCGGGGAGCTGTTTTTT. This gives the protein CASSGAGTGELFF. V gene TRBV27 combines with J gene TRBJ2-2; D possibly corresponds to TRBD2 (6 bases). The V gene lost 6 bases and the J gene lost 5 bases, with 10 bases spanning the gap. The CDR3 has 13 residues. Germline values: CDR1 MNHEY, CDR2 SMNVEV (reference sequence).

The chain carries TRBV29-1 and TRBJ2-5; D gene unclear. The CDR3 is made up of 13 amino acids. The V gene lost 2 bases and the J gene lost 2 bases, with 9 bases spanning the gap. Per germline, CDR1 SQVTM and CDR2 ANQGSEA. For the CDR3, the DNA is TGCAGCGTTGAATTCAGACTTCAAGAGACCCAGTACTTC. This translates into CSVEFRLQETQYF. Complete variable domain (other parts from reference TRBV29-1 and TRBJ2-5): SAVISQKPSRDICQRGTSLTIQCQVDSQVTMMFWYRQQPGQSLTLIATANQGSEATYESGFVIDKFPISRPNLTFSTLTVSNMSPEDSSIYLCSVEFRLQETQYFGPGTRLLVL.

In this sample, this clonotype turned up once. This chain uses TRBV30 with TRBJ1-2; no definite D call. The CDR3 contains 13 residues. Germline CDR1 is GTSNPN and CDR2 is SVGIG (reference sequence). Trimming stripped 1 base from V and 3 bases from J, with 9 bases between. The CDR3, as DNA: TGTGCCTGGAGTGCCCCCGGCCACTATGGCTACACCTTC. Translated: CAWSAPGHYGYTF.

V and J are TRBV6-1 and TRBJ2-2, with D perhaps TRBD1 (6 bases). Germline loops: CDR1 MNHNS, CDR2 SASEGT. Trimming took 3 bases from V and 7 from J, leaving 12 bases between them. The CDR3 extends over 14 amino acids. CDR3 DNA: TGTGCCAGCAGTGATTGGACAGAGGACGGGGAGCTGTTTTTT. It translates to CASSDWTEDGELFF.

The chain recombines TRBV29-1 with TRBJ1-2; D is perhaps TRBD1 (5 bases). CDR1 and CDR2 from the germline V gene are SQVTM and ANQGSEA. V dropped 3 bases and J dropped 3 bases, with 8 bases sitting between them. The CDR3 runs to 12 residues. CDR3 coding DNA: TGCAGCGTTGACCAGGGTGACTATGGCTACACCTTC. Protein product: CSVDQGDYGYTF.

The genes are TRBV4-3 and TRBJ2-5, with D possibly being TRBD1 (6 bases). Germline CDR1 is LGHNA and CDR2 is YSLEER. V was clipped by 2 bases and J by 5 bases, with 9 bases between them. The CDR3 is 13 amino acids. The CDR3 coding sequence is TGCGCCAGCAGCCAAACTAGGGGGGAGACCCAGTACTTC. Residues: CASSQTRGETQYF.

The V gene is TRBV15, the J gene TRBJ2-2, with 10 positions matching TRBD1. J lost 10 bases, V lost 3 bases, and 11 bases had no gene match. Germline V CDR1 and CDR2: LNHNV, YYDKDF (reference sequence). The CDR3 is 16 amino acids. The CDR3 here is CATSSFRQGAAEELFF. The CDR3 region has the DNA TGTGCCACCAGCAGCTTTAGACAGGGGGCCGCGGAGGAGCTGTTTTTT.

The sample holds one count of this clonotype. The CDR3 is CASSDTATNEKLFF. CDR3 coding DNA: TGTGCCAGCAGCGACACAGCAACTAATGAAAAACTGTTTTTT. V is TRBV9 and J is TRBJ1-4; D gene uncertain. The CDR3 extends over 14 amino acids. Germline CDR1 SGDLS, CDR2 YYNGEE. Trimming left V 3 bases short and J 0 bases short, with 6 bases between.

This sequence joins TRBV18 and TRBJ1-3; the D gene is possibly TRBD1 (5 bases). V lost 5 bases and J 0 bases, leaving 8 bases between the germline ends. CDR3 length equals 14 residues. Germline CDR1 KGHSH, CDR2 LQKENI. CDR3 in amino acids: CASSDSVSGNTIYF. The CDR3 DNA reads as TGTGCCAGCTCAGACAGCGTCTCTGGAAACACCATATATTTT.

As DNA, the CDR3 is TGTGCCAGCAGCACAGCGGCCTCCTACGAGCAGTACTTC. Protein sequence: CASSTAASYEQYF. V usage is TRBV12-3 or TRBV12-4 and J usage is TRBJ2-7; a weak D match, TRBD2 (5 bases). The V end lost 6 bases, the J end lost 0 bases, and 9 bases lay between the germline ends. There are 13 residues in the CDR3.

This rearrangement joins TRBV6-1 to TRBJ2-7, with 9 bases identical to TRBD1. This CDR3 has 13 residues. Trimming took 9 bases from V and 3 from J; bases not matched to a gene: 6. CDR1 MNHNS and CDR2 SASEGT come from the germline V gene. CDR3 DNA: TGTGCCAGTTCGGACAGGGGAAACTACGAGCAGTACTTC. Protein product: CASSDRGNYEQYF.

The chain links TRBV5-4 to TRBJ2-7; no clear D gene. This CDR3 has 14 residues. Looked up from germline, CDR1 is SGHNT and CDR2 is YYREEE (reference sequence). V was clipped by 5 bases and J by 1 base, with 13 bases between them. The CDR3 DNA reads TGTGCCAGCAGACCCGCCGAATCTTCCTACGAGCAGTACTTC. Translating gives CASRPAESSYEQYF.

The chain links TRBV19 to TRBJ2-3; a possible D gene is TRBD1 (6 bases). V was shortened by 10 bases and J by 3 bases, with 8 bases between the two germline ends. The CDR3 loop spans 11 amino acids. Germline assignment: CDR1 LNHDA and CDR2 SQIVND (reference sequence). CDR3 loop: CATQGTDTQYF. The CDR3 DNA reads as TGTGCCACTCAGGGGACAGATACGCAGTATTTT.

The V call is TRBV7-3, the J call TRBJ2-3; D is ambiguous. Per germline, CDR1 SGHTA and CDR2 FQGTGA. The CDR3 runs 14 residues. Trimming removed 5 bases at V and 0 bases at J, with 9 bases between. CDR3 DNA: TGTGCCAGCAGCCTCGTGGATAGCACAGATACGCAGTATTTT. Its translation is CASSLVDSTDTQYF.

This chain links TRBV7-2 with TRBJ2-7; no definite D call. CDR1 and CDR2 (germline): SGHTA, FQGNSA. V was shortened by 5 bases and J by 2 bases, with 10 bases between the two germline ends. This CDR3 comprises 13 residues. The DNA for the CDR3 is TGTGCCAGCAGCGACGCGGTCACCTACGAGCAGTACTTC. This translates into CASSDAVTYEQYF. Combining the CDR3 with reference TRBV7-2 and TRBJ2-7 gives the whole variable domain GAGVSQSPSNKVTEKGKDVELRCDPISGHTALYWYRQSLGQGLEFLIYFQGNSAPDKSGLPSDRFSAERTGGSVSTLTIQRTQQEDSAVYLCASSDAVTYEQYFGPGTRLTVT.

The V call is TRBV18, the J call TRBJ2-1; 9 bases match TRBD1. The trim removed 2 bases at V and 5 bases at J, leaving 1 base unmatched. Germline V gives CDR1 KGHSH, CDR2 LQKENI. The CDR3 extends over 14 amino acids. CDR3 nucleotide sequence: TGTGCCAGCTCACCAGACAGGGGGGACAATGAGCAGTTCTTC. This translates into CASSPDRGDNEQFF. Full variable domain (rest looked up from reference TRBV18 and TRBJ2-1): NAGVMQNPRHLVRRRGQEARLRCSPMKGHSHVYWYRQLPEEGLKFMVYLQKENIIDESGMPKERFSAEFPKEGPSILRIQQVVRGDSAAYFCASSPDRGDNEQFFGPGTRLTVL.

The gene calls are TRBV7-6 and TRBJ2-5, with TRBD2 as a possible D gene (5 bases). Trimming pared 5 bases from V and 0 bases from J, leaving 16 bases between. The CDR3 length is 16 residues. Germline V gene lookup returns CDR1 SGHVS and CDR2 FNYEAQ. CDR3 DNA sequence: TGTGCCAGCAGCCAAGTCGGACTGCGGTACCAAGAGACCCAGTACTTC. Translation gives CASSQVGLRYQETQYF.

The chain carries TRBV24-1 and TRBJ2-3, with no clear D. There are 16 residues in the CDR3. V was pared by 0 bases and J by 2 bases, with 11 bases between. Germline values: CDR1 KGHDR, CDR2 SFDVKD. This chain's CDR3 is CATSDLVGSLTDTQYF. The CDR3 DNA sequence: TGTGCCACCAGTGATTTGGTGGGATCCCTCACAGATACGCAGTATTTT.

V gene TRBV10-3 combines with J gene TRBJ1-1; D may be TRBD1 (6 bases). This CDR3 has 13 residues. Germline V lookup: CDR1 ENHRY, CDR2 SYGVKD. Trimming shortened V by 8 bases and J by 2 bases, and 12 bases separated the two germline ends. The DNA for the CDR3 is TGTGCCATCGGGGCAGGGGAAAACACTGAAGCTTTCTTT. Translating gives CAIGAGENTEAFF.

The chain couples TRBV5-6 to TRBJ2-5, with 8 bases aligning to TRBD2. CDR1 and CDR2 (germline): SGHDT, YYEEEE. The CDR3 length is 16 residues. With V trimmed by 3 bases and J by 2 bases, 9 bases remained unmatched. The CDR3 loop is CASSWRGEGWQETQYF. The CDR3 DNA follows: TGTGCCAGCAGCTGGCGGGGGGAAGGGTGGCAAGAGACCCAGTACTTC.

The V gene is TRBV27, the J gene TRBJ1-1; a possible D gene is TRBD1 (5 bases). The CDR3 length is 14 residues. From germline, CDR1 is MNHEY and CDR2 SMNVEV (reference sequence). Trimming shortened V by 5 bases and J by 1 base, and 11 bases separated the two germline ends. CDR3 in amino acids: CASSQSDRNTEAFF. The CDR3 DNA sequence: TGTGCCAGCAGTCAAAGCGACAGGAACACTGAAGCTTTCTTT.

This chain connects TRBV20-1 to TRBJ1-1; possibly TRBD1 for D (5 bases). Germline CDR1 DFQATT, CDR2 SNEGSKA (reference sequence). This CDR3 is built from 13 residues. V lost 3 bases, J lost 8 bases, and 16 bases lay in between. DNA for the CDR3: TGCAGTGCTAGTACTGCGGGGCTTAAGGAAGCTTTCTTT. Amino acids: CSASTAGLKEAFF.